The next 15 T cell receptor beta chains were all read from a single sample in a study of CD8 T cells in ankylosing spondylitis. No cognate antigen is known for these TCRs. Study results and caveats: Characteristic, it appeared, of ankylosing spondylitis blood was a TCR beta motif of roughly eight highly homologous variants.

MiXCR, run by TCRdb on the 5' RACE reads, gives a single entry per CDR3 protein. Of about 420,000 distinct CDR3 sequences listed, 20% to 25% are singletons. Source material: blood, either unsorted or a sorted T cell fraction (not recorded which). These receptors all stem from a male donor with ankylosing spondylitis.

The rearrangement links TRBV10-3 to TRBJ1-6; TRBD1 might be the D (6 bases). This CDR3 has 17 residues. From germline, CDR1 is ENHRY and CDR2 SYGVKD. Trimming removed 2 bases from V and 10 bases from J, with 21 bases in between. The CDR3 region has the DNA TGTGCCATCAGTGAGCCGTCCGGACGACCAGGGGCCTCACCCCTCCACTTT. It translates to CAISEPSGRPGASPLHF.

This clonotype was counted at least ten times. J is TRBJ1-4 and V is TRBV6-2 or TRBV6-3; 7 bases align to TRBD1. The CDR3 is made up of 15 amino acids. V shed 5 bases and J 0 bases; nucleotides not matched to a gene: 3. Per the germline V gene, CDR1 is MNHEY and CDR2 is SVGEGT. The CDR3 region is CASSRTGPTNEKLFF. The CDR3 DNA follows: TGTGCCAGCAGTCGGACAGGACCAACTAATGAAAAACTGTTTTTT.

This clonotype was observed a single time. The rearrangement uses TRBV12-3 or TRBV12-4 and TRBJ2-1; tentatively, D is TRBD2 (7 bases). The germline V and J ends were trimmed by 11 bases and 4 bases, with 33 bases remaining between them. The CDR3 contains 19 residues. CDR3 nucleotides: TGTGCCTGCTGGGGAGGAGGGGGGCCCCGGGCGGGAGCTTACAATGAGCAGTTCTTC. Amino acid sequence: CACWGGGGPRAGAYNEQFF.

This clonotype was recorded a few times. This chain connects TRBV6-2 or TRBV6-3 to TRBJ1-1; no firm D call. Trimming shortened V by 0 bases and J by 0 bases, and 5 bases separated the two germline ends. CDR3 size: 14 residues. Germline CDR1 MNHEY, CDR2 SVGEGT. The CDR3 DNA reads TGTGCCAGCAGTTACTCGAGGATGAACACTGAAGCTTTCTTT. Its protein is CASSYSRMNTEAFF.

CDR3 sequence reads: CASRDSGPTYEQYF. The DNA for the CDR3 is TGCGCCAGCAGAGATAGCGGGCCAACCTACGAGCAGTACTTC. V is TRBV5-1 and J is TRBJ2-7; 7 nucleotides line up with TRBD2. The germline CDR1 and CDR2 sequences are SGHRS and YFSETQ. J lost 2 bases, V lost 5 bases, and 7 bases had no gene match. The CDR3 extends over 14 amino acids.

This clonotype was detected only a few times. The V and J genes are TRBV2 and TRBJ1-1; no clear D. V was cut by 7 bases and J by 8 bases, with 14 bases left in between. This CDR3 spans 12 amino acids. Germline loops: CDR1 SNHLY, CDR2 FYNNEI. The CDR3 sequence is CASKPGGLEAFF. In DNA form, the CDR3 reads TGTGCCAGCAAGCCCGGCGGGCTGGAAGCTTTCTTT. The full variable domain, its missing parts supplied by reference TRBV2 and TRBJ1-1, is EPEVTQTPSHQVTQMGQEVILRCVPISNHLYFYWYRQILGQKVEFLVSFYNNEISEKSEIFDDQFSVERPDGSNFTLKIRSTKLEDSAMYFCASKPGGLEAFFGQGTRLTVV.

This clonotype was counted only a few times. The J gene is TRBJ2-1, the V gene TRBV6-2 or TRBV6-3; no reliable D call. CDR1 is MNHEY, CDR2 SVGEGT, per germline. The CDR3 runs to 15 residues. Trimming pared 6 bases from V and 4 bases from J, leaving 16 bases between. The DNA of the CDR3 is TGTGCCAGCAGCCCGGACGGAGCTCCATACAATGAGCAGTTCTTC. This sequence encodes CASSPDGAPYNEQFF.

This chain uses TRBV11-2 with TRBJ2-5; D not certain. The CDR3 runs 15 residues. The V gene lost 5 bases and the J gene lost 1 base, with 14 bases spanning the gap. CDR1 SGHAT and CDR2 FQNNGV come from the germline V gene. As DNA, the CDR3 is TGTGCCAGCAGCCCTCTCCCCCGGGCCCAAGAGACCCAGTACTTC. The encoded protein is CASSPLPRAQETQYF.

This clonotype was counted a few times. In DNA form, the CDR3 reads TGTGCCAGCAGCCAAGAGACCCGGGATCCCGCCTTGGATGAGCAGTTCTTC. This encodes CASSQETRDPALDEQFF. J is TRBJ2-1 and V is TRBV4-2; weak D call: TRBD2 (5 bases). The CDR3 length is 17 residues. Germline V CDR1 and CDR2: LGHNA, YNFKEQ. Trimming left V 0 bases short and J 8 bases short, with 20 bases between.

This clonotype has only a few counts. V usage is TRBV20-1 and J usage is TRBJ2-2; 9 bases match TRBD1. This CDR3 is 16 amino acids long. The germline V gene encodes CDR1 DFQATT and CDR2 SNEGSKA (reference sequence). V lost 0 bases and J lost 4; bases outside the gene matches: 6. The CDR3 reads CSARDRGTGSTGELFF. In DNA form, the CDR3 reads TGCAGTGCTAGAGATCGGGGGACAGGGTCCACCGGGGAGCTGTTTTTT.

This clonotype was counted between two and nine times. The V gene is TRBV7-2, the J gene TRBJ2-3; the D is unclear. This CDR3 is built from 13 residues. Trimming shortened V by 1 base and J by 6 bases, and 8 bases separated the two germline ends. From germline, CDR1 is SGHTA and CDR2 FQGNSA. In nucleotides, the CDR3 is TGTGCCAGCAGCTTAGATTTTTCGGATACGCAGTATTTT. This codes for CASSLDFSDTQYF. Full variable domain (rest looked up from reference TRBV7-2 and TRBJ2-3): GAGVSQSPSNKVTEKGKDVELRCDPISGHTALYWYRQSLGQGLEFLIYFQGNSAPDKSGLPSDRFSAERTGGSVSTLTIQRTQQEDSAVYLCASSLDFSDTQYFGPGTRLTVL.

This clonotype occurred a few times. This chain joins TRBV28 and TRBJ2-7; D not resolved. The CDR3 is 14 amino acids. Trimming pared 2 bases from V and 2 bases from J, leaving 10 bases between. Per the germline V gene, CDR1 is MDHEN and CDR2 is SYDVKM. In nucleotides, the CDR3 is TGTGCCAGCAGTTTAGTGCTAGAACCCTACGAGCAGTACTTC. Translating it yields CASSLVLEPYEQYF. Drawing the rest from reference TRBV28 and TRBJ2-7, the complete variable domain is DVKVTQSSRYLVKRTGEKVFLECVQDMDHENMFWYRQDPGLGLRLIYFSYDVKMKEKGDIPEGYSVSREKKERFSLILESASTNQTSMYLCASSLVLEPYEQYFGPGTRLTVT.

The rearrangement links TRBV11-2 to TRBJ1-3; possibly TRBD1 for D (5 bases). With 5 bases removed from V and 7 bases from J, the gap between germline ends came to 12 bases. Germline assignment: CDR1 SGHAT and CDR2 FQNNGV. The CDR3 is 13 amino acids. CDR3 residues: CASSPTGSNTIYF. In nucleotides, the CDR3 is TGTGCCAGCAGCCCAACAGGTTCCAACACCATATATTTT.

The chain is built from TRBV27 and TRBJ2-1; D uncertain. This CDR3 has 13 amino acids. The ends were cut back, 8 bases at V and 5 bases at J, with 13 bases in the middle. The germline CDR1 and CDR2 sequences are MNHEY and SMNVEV (reference sequence). The DNA for the CDR3 is TGTGCCAGCGCCCATGGCCGTAACAATGAGCAGTTCTTC. Protein product: CASAHGRNNEQFF.

This chain uses TRBV7-2 with TRBJ1-2, with 8 bases aligning to TRBD1. V lost 5 bases and J lost 2; bases outside the gene matches: 4. This CDR3 contains 14 residues. CDR1 is SGHTA and CDR2 is FQGNSA in the germline V gene. CDR3 amino acids: CASSPRQGNYGYTF. Here the CDR3 DNA reads TGTGCCAGCAGCCCCCGACAGGGGAACTATGGCTACACCTTC.